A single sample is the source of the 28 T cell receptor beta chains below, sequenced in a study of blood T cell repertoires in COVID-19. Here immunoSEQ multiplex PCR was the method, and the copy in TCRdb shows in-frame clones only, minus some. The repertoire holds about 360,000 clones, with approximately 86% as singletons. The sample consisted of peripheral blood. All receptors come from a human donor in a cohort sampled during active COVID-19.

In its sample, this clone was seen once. CDR3 nucleotide sequence: TGTGCCACCAGTGATTCGAAGGGGACTAGCGGCCTACGACTGGATGAGCAGTTCTTC. Its protein product is CATSDSKGTSGLRLDEQFF. The rearrangement uses TRBV24-1 and TRBJ2-1, with TRBD2 matching over 11 bases. Germline V gene data show CDR1 as KGHDR and CDR2 as SFDVKD. CDR3 size: 19 residues. V lost 2 bases and J lost 8; bases outside the gene matches: 16.

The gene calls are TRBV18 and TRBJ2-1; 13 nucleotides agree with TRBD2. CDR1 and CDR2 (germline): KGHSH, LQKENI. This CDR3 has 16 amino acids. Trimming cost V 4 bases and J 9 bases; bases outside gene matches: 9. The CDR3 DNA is TGTGCCAGCTCACTCCTACTAGCGGGAGGGGTCAGTGAGCAGTTCTTC. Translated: CASSLLLAGGVSEQFF.

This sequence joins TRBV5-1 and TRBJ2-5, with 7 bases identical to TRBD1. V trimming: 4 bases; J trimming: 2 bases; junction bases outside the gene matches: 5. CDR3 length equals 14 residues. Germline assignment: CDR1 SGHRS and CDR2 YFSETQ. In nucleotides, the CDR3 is TGCGCCAGCAGCGTTGGGACAGCTCAAGAGACCCAGTACTTC. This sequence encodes CASSVGTAQETQYF.

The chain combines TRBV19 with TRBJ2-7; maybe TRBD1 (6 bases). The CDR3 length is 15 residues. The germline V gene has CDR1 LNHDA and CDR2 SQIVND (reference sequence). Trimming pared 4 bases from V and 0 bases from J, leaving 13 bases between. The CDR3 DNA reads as TGTGCCAGTAGTACAGGGACAAAAGGCTCCTACGAGCAGTACTTC. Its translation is CASSTGTKGSYEQYF.

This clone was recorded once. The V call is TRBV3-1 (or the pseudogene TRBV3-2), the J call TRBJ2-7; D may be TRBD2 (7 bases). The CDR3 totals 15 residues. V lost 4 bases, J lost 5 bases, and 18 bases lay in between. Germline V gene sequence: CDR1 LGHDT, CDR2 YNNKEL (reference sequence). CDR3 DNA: TGTGCCAGCAGCCGATTTAGGGGGGGAGAGAACGAGCAGTACTTC. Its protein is CASSRFRGGENEQYF.

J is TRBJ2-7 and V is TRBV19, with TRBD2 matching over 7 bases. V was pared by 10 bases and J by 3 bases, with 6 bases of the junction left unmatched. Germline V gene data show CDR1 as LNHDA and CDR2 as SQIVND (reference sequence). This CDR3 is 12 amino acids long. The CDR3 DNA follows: TGTGCCATGGGGGGGGTCCTCTACGAGCAGTACTTC. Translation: CAMGGVLYEQYF.

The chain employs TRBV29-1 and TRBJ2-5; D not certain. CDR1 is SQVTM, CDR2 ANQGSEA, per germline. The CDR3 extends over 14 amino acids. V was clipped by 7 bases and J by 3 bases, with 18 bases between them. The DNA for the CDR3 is TGCAGCGCTTGTCCCTTCCCACGGGAAGAGACCCAGTACTTC. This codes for CSACPFPREETQYF.

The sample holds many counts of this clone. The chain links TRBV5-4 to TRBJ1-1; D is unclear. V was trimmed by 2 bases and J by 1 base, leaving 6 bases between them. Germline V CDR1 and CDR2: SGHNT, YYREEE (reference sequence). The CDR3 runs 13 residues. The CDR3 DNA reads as TGTGCCAGCAGCTTTTCTTCGAACACTGAAGCTTTCTTT. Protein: CASSFSSNTEAFF. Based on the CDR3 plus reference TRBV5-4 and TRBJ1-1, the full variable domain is ETGVTQSPTHLIKTRGQQVTLRCSSQSGHNTVSWYQQALGQGPQFIFQYYREEENGRGNFPPRFSGLQFPNYSSELNVNALELDDSALYLCASSFSSNTEAFFGQGTRLTVV.

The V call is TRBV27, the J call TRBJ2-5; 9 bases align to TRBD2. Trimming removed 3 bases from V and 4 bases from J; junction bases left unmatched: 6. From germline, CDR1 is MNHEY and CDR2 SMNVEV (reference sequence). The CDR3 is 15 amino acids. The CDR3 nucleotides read TGTGCCAGCAGTTTGATGAGCGGGGGGAGAGAGACCCAGTACTTC. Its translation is CASSLMSGGRETQYF.

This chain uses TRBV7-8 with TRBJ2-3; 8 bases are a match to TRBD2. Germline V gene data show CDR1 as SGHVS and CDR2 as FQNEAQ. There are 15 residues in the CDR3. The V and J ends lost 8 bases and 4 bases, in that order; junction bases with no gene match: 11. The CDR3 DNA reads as TGTGCCAGCTCTTACCGGACTAGCTCCCCAGATACGCAGTATTTT. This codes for CASSYRTSSPDTQYF.

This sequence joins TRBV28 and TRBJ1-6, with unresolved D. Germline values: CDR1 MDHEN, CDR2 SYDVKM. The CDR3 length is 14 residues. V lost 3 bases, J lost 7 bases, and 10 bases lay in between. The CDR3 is CASSFGRRNSPLHF. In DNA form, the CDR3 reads TGTGCCAGCAGTTTCGGGAGACGGAATTCACCCCTCCACTTT.

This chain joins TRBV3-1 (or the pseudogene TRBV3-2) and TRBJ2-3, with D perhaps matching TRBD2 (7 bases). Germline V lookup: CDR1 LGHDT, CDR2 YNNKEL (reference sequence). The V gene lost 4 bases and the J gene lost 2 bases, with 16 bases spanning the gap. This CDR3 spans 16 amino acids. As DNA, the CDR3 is TGTGCCAGCAGCCTTGGGGGGGGGCTACCCACAGATACGCAGTATTTT. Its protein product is CASSLGGGLPTDTQYF.

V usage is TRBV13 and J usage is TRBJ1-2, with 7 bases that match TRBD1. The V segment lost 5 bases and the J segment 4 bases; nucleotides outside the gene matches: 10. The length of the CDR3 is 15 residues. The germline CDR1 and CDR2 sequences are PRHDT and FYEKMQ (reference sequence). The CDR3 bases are TGTGCCAGCAGCACGACAGGGTATAGGGCCTATGGCTACACCTTC. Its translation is CASSTTGYRAYGYTF.

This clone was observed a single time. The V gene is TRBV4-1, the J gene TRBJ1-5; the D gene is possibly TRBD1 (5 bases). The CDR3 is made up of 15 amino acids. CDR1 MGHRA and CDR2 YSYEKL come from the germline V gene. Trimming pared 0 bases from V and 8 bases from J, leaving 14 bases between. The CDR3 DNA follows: TGCGCCAGCAGCCAAGACCACTTCCTAGGGGAGCCCCAGCATTTT. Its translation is CASSQDHFLGEPQHF.

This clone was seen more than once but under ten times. DNA of the CDR3: TGCAGTGCTAGTACGTTCGGGGACAGGGGGCTAGAGCAGTACTTC. Its protein product is CSASTFGDRGLEQYF. The rearrangement links TRBV20-1 to TRBJ2-7, with 12 bases fitting TRBD1. V was clipped by 3 bases and J by 7 bases; unmatched bases: 10. The CDR3 spans 15 residues. In germline, CDR1 is DFQATT, CDR2 SNEGSKA (reference sequence).

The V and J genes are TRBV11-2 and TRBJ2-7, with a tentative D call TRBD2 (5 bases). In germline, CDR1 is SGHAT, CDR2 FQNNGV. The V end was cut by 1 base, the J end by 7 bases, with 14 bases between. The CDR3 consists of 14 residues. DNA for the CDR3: TGTGCCAGCAGCTTAGTCGCCGGACTGGTGGAGCAGTACTTC. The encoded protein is CASSLVAGLVEQYF.

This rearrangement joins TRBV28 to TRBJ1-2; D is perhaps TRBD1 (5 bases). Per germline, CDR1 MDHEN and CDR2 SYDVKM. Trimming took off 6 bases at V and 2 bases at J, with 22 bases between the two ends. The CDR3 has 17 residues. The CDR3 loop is CASSPRDSPRGNYGYTF. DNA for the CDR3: TGTGCCAGCAGCCCCCGGGACTCTCCCCGGGGAAACTATGGCTACACCTTC.

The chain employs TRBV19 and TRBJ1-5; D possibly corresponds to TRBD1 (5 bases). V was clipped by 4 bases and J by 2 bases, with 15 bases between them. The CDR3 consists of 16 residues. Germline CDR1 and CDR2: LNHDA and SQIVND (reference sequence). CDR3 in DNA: TGTGCCAGTAGTACCGGGGGGGACGGTCGCAATCAGCCCCAGCATTTT. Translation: CASSTGGDGRNQPQHF.

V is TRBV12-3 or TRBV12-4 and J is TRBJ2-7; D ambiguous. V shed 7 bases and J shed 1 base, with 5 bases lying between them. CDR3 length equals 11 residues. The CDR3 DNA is TGTGCCAGCACCCATTCCTACGAGCAGTACTTC. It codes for CASTHSYEQYF.

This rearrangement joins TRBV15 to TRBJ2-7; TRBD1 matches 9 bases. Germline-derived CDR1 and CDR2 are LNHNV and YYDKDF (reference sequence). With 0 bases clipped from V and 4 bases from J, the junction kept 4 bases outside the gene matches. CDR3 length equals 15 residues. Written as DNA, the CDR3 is TGTGCCACCAGCAGAGAGGCACAGGGGGCTTACGAGCAGTACTTC. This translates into CATSREAQGAYEQYF.

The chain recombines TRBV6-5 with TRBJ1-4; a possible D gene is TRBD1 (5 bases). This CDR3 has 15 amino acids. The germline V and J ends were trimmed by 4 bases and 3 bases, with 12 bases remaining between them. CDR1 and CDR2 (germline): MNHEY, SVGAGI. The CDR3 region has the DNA TGTGCCAGCAGTTCATACAGGACATCTAATGAAAAACTGTTTTTT. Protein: CASSSYRTSNEKLFF.

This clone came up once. The CDR3 DNA sequence: TGCGCCAGCAGCCAAGACGGAACAGGGGGATATGGCTACACCTTC. The encoded protein is CASSQDGTGGYGYTF. The chain is built from TRBV4-1 and TRBJ1-2, with 8 nucleotides matching TRBD1. CDR1 MGHRA and CDR2 YSYEKL come from the germline V gene. The CDR3 totals 15 residues. The V gene end was trimmed by 0 bases and the J gene end by 5 bases; junction bases not matched to a gene: 5.

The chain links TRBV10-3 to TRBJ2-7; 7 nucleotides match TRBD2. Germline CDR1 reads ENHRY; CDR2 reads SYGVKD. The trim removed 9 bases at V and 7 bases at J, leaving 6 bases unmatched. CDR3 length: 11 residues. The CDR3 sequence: CAIGGDGEQYF. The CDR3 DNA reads TGTGCCATTGGGGGGGACGGGGAGCAGTACTTC.

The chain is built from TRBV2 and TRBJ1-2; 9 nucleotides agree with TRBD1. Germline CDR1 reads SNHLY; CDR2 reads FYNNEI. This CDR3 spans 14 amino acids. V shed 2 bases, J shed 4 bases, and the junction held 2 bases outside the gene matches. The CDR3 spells CASSESGQGYGYTF. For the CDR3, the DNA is TGTGCCAGCAGTGAATCGGGACAGGGCTATGGCTACACCTTC.

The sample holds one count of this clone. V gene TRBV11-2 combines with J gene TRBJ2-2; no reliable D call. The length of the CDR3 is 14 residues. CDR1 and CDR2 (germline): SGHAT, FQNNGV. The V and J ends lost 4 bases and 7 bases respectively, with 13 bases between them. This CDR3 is CASSSPRYGGELFF. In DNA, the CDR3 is TGTGCCAGCAGCTCTCCGCGGTATGGCGGGGAGCTGTTTTTT. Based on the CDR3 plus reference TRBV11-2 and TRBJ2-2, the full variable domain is EAGVAQSPRYKIIEKRQSVAFWCNPISGHATLYWYQQILGQGPKLLIQFQNNGVVDDSQLPKDRFSAERLKGVDSTLKIQPAKLEDSAVYLCASSSPRYGGELFFGEGSRLTVL.

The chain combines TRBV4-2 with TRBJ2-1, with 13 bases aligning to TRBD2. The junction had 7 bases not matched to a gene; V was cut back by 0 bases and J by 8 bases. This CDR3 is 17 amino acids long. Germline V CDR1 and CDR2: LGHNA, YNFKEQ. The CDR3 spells CASSQELAGGYVDEQFF. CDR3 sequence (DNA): TGTGCCAGCAGCCAAGAACTAGCGGGGGGGTATGTCGATGAGCAGTTCTTC.

The chain's CDR3 is CASSQPGTDKETQYF. The CDR3, as DNA: TGTGCCAGCAGCCAGCCCGGGACAGATAAAGAGACCCAGTACTTC. The rearrangement uses TRBV4-2 and TRBJ2-5; 7 positions agree with TRBD1. Germline lookup yields CDR1 LGHNA and CDR2 YNFKEQ. The V segment lost 3 bases and the J segment 3 bases; nucleotides outside the gene matches: 7. The CDR3 extends over 15 amino acids.

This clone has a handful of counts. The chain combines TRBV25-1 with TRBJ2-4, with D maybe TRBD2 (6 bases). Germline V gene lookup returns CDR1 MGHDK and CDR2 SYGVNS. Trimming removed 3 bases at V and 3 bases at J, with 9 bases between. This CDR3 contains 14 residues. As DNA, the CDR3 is TGTGCCAGCAGTGAGGAGGGGAGCAAAAACATTCAGTACTTC. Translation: CASSEEGSKNIQYF.